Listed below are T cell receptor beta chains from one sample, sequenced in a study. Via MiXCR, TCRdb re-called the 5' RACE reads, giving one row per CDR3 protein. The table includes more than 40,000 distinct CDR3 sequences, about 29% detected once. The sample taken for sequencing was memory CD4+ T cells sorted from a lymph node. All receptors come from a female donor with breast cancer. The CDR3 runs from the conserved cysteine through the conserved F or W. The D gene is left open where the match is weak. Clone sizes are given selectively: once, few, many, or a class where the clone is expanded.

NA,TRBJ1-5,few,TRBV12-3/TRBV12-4,TGTGCCAGCAGTTTTGGGATACGGGGCCATCAGCCCCAGCATTTT,CASSFGIRGHQPQHF
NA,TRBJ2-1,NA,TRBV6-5,TGTGCCAGCAGTTACACTAGCACCCCCAATGAGCAGTTCTTC,CASSYTSTPNEQFF
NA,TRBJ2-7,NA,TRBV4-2,TGTGCCAGCAGCCAAGATGCAACAGGATCATTCTACGAGCAGTACTTC,CASSQDATGSFYEQYF
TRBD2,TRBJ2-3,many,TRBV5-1,TGCGCCAGCAGCTTGGAATTACCTAGCGGGAGCTCCACAGATACGCAGTATTTT,CASSLELPSGSSTDTQYF
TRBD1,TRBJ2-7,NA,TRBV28,TGTGCCAGCAGCCAAAGACAGGGTGCCTACGAGCAGTACTTC,CASSQRQGAYEQYF
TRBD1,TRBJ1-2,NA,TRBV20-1,TGCAGCCAAGGCGGGACAGCTCTCGGGGACCGTTATGGCTACACCTTC,CSQGGTALGDRYGYTF
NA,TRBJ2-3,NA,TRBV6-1,TGTGCCAGTGGTTTCGCCAGCACAGATACGCAGTATTTT,CASGFASTDTQYF
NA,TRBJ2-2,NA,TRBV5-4,TGTGCCAGCAGCCGGGGGCTGAGGGACACCGGGGAGCTGTTTTTT,CASSRGLRDTGELFF
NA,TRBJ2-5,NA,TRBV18,TGTGCCAGCTCACCAGGGACCGGAGAGACCCAGTACTTC,CASSPGTGETQYF
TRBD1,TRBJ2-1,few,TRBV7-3,TGTGCCAGCAGCCGTTCTGGGACAGGGGGCCCGAATGAGCAGTTCTTC,CASSRSGTGGPNEQFF
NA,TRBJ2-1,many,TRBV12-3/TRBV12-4,TGTGCCAGCAGTTTGGGGGTCAATGAGCAGTTCTTC,CASSLGVNEQFF
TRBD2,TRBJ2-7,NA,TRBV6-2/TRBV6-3,TGTGCCAGCAAGACCAGCGGGAGGGAAATATACGAGCAGTACTTC,CASKTSGREIYEQYF
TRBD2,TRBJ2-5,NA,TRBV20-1,TGCAGTGCTAGAGACAGGGAGGGCCAAGAGACCCTGTACTTC,CSARDREGQETLYF
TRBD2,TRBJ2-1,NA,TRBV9,TGTGCCAGCAACCTCGCGGGACTAGCGGGCTCCTACAATGAGCAGTTCTTC,CASNLAGLAGSYNEQFF
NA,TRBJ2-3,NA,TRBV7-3,TGTGCCAGCAGCCCCTCGATCGGGAGCACAGATACGCAGTATTTT,CASSPSIGSTDTQYF
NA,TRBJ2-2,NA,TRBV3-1,TGTGCCAGCAGCCCAAGAGGGGATCTAGTTCTTGGATCCGGGGAGCTGTTTTTT,CASSPRGDLVLGSGELFF
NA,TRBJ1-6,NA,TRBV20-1,TGCAGTGCTACAGGTCTCTCCTATAATTCACCCCTCCACTTT,CSATGLSYNSPLHF
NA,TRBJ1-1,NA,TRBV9,TGTGCCAGCAGCGTAGGTTTACGGACTGAAGCTTTCTTT,CASSVGLRTEAFF
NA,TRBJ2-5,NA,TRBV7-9,TGTGCCAGCAGCCCTTCGGTAGGGGTGGAAGAGACCCGGTACTTC,CASSPSVGVEETRYF
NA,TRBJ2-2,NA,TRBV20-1,TGCAGTCCCGGAATTAAGGGCACCGGGGAGCTGTTTTTT,CSPGIKGTGELFF
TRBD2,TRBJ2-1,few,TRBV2,TGTGCCAGCAGTAGCGAGCGGGGCTACAATGAGCAGTTCTTC,CASSSERGYNEQFF
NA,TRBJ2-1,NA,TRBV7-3,TGTGCCAGCAGCTTAATTCAACGCGGTAGGCATTCCCCAAATAATGAGCAGTTCTTC,CASSLIQRGRHSPNNEQFF
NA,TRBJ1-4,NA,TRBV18,TGTGCCAGCTCACCACGGGCAACAACTAATGAAAAACTGCTTTTT,CASSPRATTNEKLLF
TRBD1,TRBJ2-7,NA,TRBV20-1,TGCAGTGCTACAAAAACAGGGGCCTACGAGCAGTACTTC,CSATKTGAYEQYF
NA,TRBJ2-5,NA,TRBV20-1,TGCAGCCCTAAAGCCCCCGGCCAAGAGACCCAGTACTTC,CSPKAPGQETQYF
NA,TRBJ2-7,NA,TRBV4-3,TGCGCCAGCAGCCAAGCCAGGGGATCCTACGAGCAGTACTTC,CASSQARGSYEQYF
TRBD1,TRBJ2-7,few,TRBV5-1,TGCGCCAGCAGCTTTGGACAGGGGAGCGAGCAGTACTTC,CASSFGQGSEQYF
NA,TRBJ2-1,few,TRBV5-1,TGCGCCAGCAGCTTCAGTCCAGATGAGCAGTTCTTC,CASSFSPDEQFF
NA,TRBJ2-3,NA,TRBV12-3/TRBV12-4,TGTGCCAGCAGATCCTTGGGCACAGATACGCAGTATTTT,CASRSLGTDTQYF
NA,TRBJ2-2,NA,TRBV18,TGTGCCAGCTCAGAAGGGGTCCCAGTTGCCGGGGAGCTGTTTTTT,CASSEGVPVAGELFF
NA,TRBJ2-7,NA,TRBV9,TGTGCCAGCAGCGCCCCCTACGAGCAGTACTTC,CASSAPYEQYF
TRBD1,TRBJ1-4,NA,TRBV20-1,TGCAGTGCGAAGACAGGGACAGGTATCAAGGATGGAAAACTGTTTTTT,CSAKTGTGIKDGKLFF